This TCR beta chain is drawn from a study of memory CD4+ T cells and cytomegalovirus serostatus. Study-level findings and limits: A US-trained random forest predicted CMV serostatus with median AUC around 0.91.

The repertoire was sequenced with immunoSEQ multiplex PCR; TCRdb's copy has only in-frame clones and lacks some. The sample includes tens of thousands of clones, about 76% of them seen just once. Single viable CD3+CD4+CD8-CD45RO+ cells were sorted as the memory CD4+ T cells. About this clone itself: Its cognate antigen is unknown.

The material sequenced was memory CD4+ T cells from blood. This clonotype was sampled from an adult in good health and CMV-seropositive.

The CDR3 loop is CASSPHPGVLRREQYF. The CDR3 DNA sequence: TGCGCCAGCAGCCCCCACCCGGGAGTCCTTAGGCGTGAGCAGTACTTC. The genes are TRBV4-1 and TRBJ2-7; possible D gene TRBD2, 6 bases. Trimming left V 4 bases short and J 7 bases short, with 23 bases between. The CDR3 runs to 16 residues. CDR1 is MGHRA and CDR2 is YSYEKL in the germline V gene.